These T cell receptor beta chains were read from a single sample in a study of shared clonotypes between healthy human individuals. Repertoires were generated with immunoSEQ multiplex PCR, while TCRdb's copy carries only in-frame clones and drops some. This sample has 170,000 or so clones, with approximately 61% found just once. Sequencing used memory CD4+ T cells sorted from blood. The receptors shown here come from a man younger than 45 in good health. Each CDR3 is given with its conserved first and last residue. A D gene is named only where the DNA matches it firmly. Expanded clones are given a class, and other clones once, few, many or no size at all.

>TRBV11-2|few|TRBD1|TRBJ2-5
CASSQETGPQETQYF
TGTGCCAGCAGCCAAGAGACAGGGCCCCAAGAGACCCAGTACTTC
>TRBV20-1|-|-|TRBJ2-1
CSGPSYNEQFF
TGCAGTGGGCCGTCCTACAATGAGCAGTTCTTC
>TRBV30|-|-|TRBJ2-7
CAWGLLYEQYF
TGTGCCTGGGGACTGCTTTACGAGCAGTACTTC
>TRBV18|-|-|TRBJ2-3
CASSFPLRDRTDTQYF
TGTGCCAGCTCATTCCCATTAAGAGACCGCACAGATACGCAGTATTTT
>TRBV6-4|-|-|TRBJ2-2
CASSDSIGPFNTGELFF
TGTGCCAGCAGTGACTCGATCGGTCCCTTTAACACCGGGGAGCTGTTTTTT
>TRBV5-6|-|TRBD1|TRBJ2-5
CASTGWTGGISFRETQYF
TGTGCCAGCACTGGGTGGACAGGGGGCATAAGCTTCCGAGAGACCCAGTACTTC
>TRBV7-3|-|-|TRBJ2-2
CASSPPTGELFF
TGTGCCAGCAGCCCCCCCACCGGGGAGCTGTTTTTT
>TRBV6-5|-|-|TRBJ1-5
CASSRVDGGQPQHF
TGTGCCAGCAGTCGGGTGGACGGGGGTCAGCCCCAGCATTTT
>TRBV14|-|-|TRBJ2-3
CASSRQTVSTDTQYF
TGTGCCAGCAGCAGACAGACAGTGAGCACAGATACGCAGTATTTT
>TRBV29-1|-|-|TRBJ2-7
CSVDRGHEQYF
TGCAGCGTTGACAGGGGACACGAGCAGTACTTC
>TRBV9|-|-|TRBJ2-1
CASSVESVGTDEQFF
TGTGCCAGCAGCGTAGAATCTGTCGGCACAGATGAGCAGTTCTTC
>TRBV7-2|-|TRBD2|TRBJ2-3
CASRRLAGGSDTQYF
TGTGCCAGCAGGCGACTAGCGGGAGGGTCAGATACGCAGTATTTT
>TRBV28|-|-|TRBJ2-7
CASIGTYEQYF
TGTGCCAGCATCGGGACCTACGAGCAGTACTTC
>TRBV23-1|-|-|TRBJ2-1
CASSQSKYQPDYNEQFF
TGCGCCAGCAGTCAATCGAAGTATCAGCCCGATTACAATGAGCAGTTCTTC
>TRBV7-9|-|TRBD1|TRBJ1-5
CASSLARPGQGKGQPQHF
TGTGCCAGCAGCTTAGCGAGACCGGGACAGGGAAAGGGTCAGCCCCAGCATTTT
>TRBV18|-|-|TRBJ2-7
CASSRAGDPQGYEQYF
TGTGCCAGCTCACGAGCAGGGGACCCTCAAGGCTACGAGCAGTACTTC
>TRBV5-1|-|-|TRBJ2-5
CASSLLGQGLETQYF
TGCGCCAGCAGCTTGTTGGGGCAGGGACTGGAGACCCAGTACTTC
>TRBV14|-|TRBD1|TRBJ1-2
CASSQGQGAFGYTF
TGTGCCAGCAGCCAGGGACAGGGGGCGTTTGGCTACACCTTC
>TRBV7-2|-|TRBD2|TRBJ2-3
CASSLAGLASGDTQYF
TGTGCCAGCAGCTTAGCTGGACTAGCCTCGGGAGATACGCAGTATTTT
>TRBV5-6|-|TRBD2|TRBJ2-7
CASSLAASGIYEQYF
TGTGCCAGCAGCTTGGCCGCTAGCGGGATCTACGAGCAGTACTTC
>TRBV29-1|-|TRBD2|TRBJ2-3
CSVEGASGSSTDTQYF
TGCAGCGTTGAAGGGGCTAGCGGGAGTAGCACAGATACGCAGTATTTT
>TRBV7-9|few|-|TRBJ2-7
CASSLIGGNNYEQYF
TGTGCCAGCAGCTTAATCGGGGGAAATAACTACGAGCAGTACTTC
>TRBV28|-|-|TRBJ1-4
CASSLTGYEKLFF
TGTGCCAGCAGCCTTACCGGGTATGAAAAACTGTTTTTT
>TRBV9|-|TRBD1|TRBJ1-2
CASSPLFGRDRGGGIYGYTF
TGTGCCAGCAGCCCCCTATTTGGACGGGACAGGGGCGGCGGGATCTATGGCTACACCTTC
>TRBV15|-|-|TRBJ2-1
CATSRDLGYNEQFF
TGTGCCACCAGCAGAGACCTCGGCTACAATGAGCAGTTCTTC
>TRBV9|-|TRBD1|TRBJ2-2
CASSARGQGNTGELFF
TGTGCCAGCAGCGCTAGGGGACAGGGTAACACCGGGGAGCTGTTTTTT
>TRBV14|-|-|TRBJ1-5
CASSQGLTQPQHF
TGTGCCAGCAGCCAAGGATTGACTCAGCCCCAGCATTTT
>TRBV5-4|-|-|TRBJ2-3
CASRTDTDTQYF
TGTGCCAGCAGGACGGATACAGATACGCAGTATTTT
>TRBV10-1|-|-|TRBJ2-2
CASQMDSNTGELFF
TGCGCCAGCCAAATGGACAGCAACACCGGGGAGCTGTTTTTT
>TRBV14|few|TRBD1|TRBJ2-1
CASSQDLGGAEFF
TGTGCCAGCAGCCAAGATCTAGGGGGCGCCGAGTTCTTC
>TRBV5-4|-|TRBD1|TRBJ2-6
CASSLRTGTGANVLTF
TGTGCCAGCAGCTTGCGGACAGGGACTGGGGCCAACGTCCTGACTTTC
>TRBV10-1|-|TRBD1|TRBJ1-1
CASSEQGETEAFF
TGCGCCAGCAGTGAACAGGGGGAAACTGAAGCTTTCTTT
>TRBV7-8|few|-|TRBJ2-1
CASSLREFTEQFF
TGTGCCAGCAGCTTAAGGGAGTTTACTGAGCAGTTCTTC
>TRBV5-1|-|TRBD2|TRBJ2-5
CASSLTSGRGETQYF
TGCGCCAGCAGCTTGACCAGCGGGAGGGGGGAGACCCAGTACTTC